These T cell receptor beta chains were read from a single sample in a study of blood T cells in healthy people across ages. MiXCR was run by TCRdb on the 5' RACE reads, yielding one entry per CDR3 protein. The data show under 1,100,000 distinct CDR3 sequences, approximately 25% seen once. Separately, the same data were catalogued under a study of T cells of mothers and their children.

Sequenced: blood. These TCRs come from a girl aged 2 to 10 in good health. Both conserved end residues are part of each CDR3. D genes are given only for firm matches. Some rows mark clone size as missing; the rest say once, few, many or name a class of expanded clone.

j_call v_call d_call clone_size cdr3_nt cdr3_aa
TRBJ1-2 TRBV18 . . TGTGCCAGCTCACCACGGTCAGAGTTTCATGGCTACACCTTC CASSPRSEFHGYTF
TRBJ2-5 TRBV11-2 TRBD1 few TGTGCCAGCAGCCCGAGGGACAGGGCTGTTATCGGACAAGAGACCCAGTACTTC CASSPRDRAVIGQETQYF
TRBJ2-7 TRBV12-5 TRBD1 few TGTGCTAGTGGTTTGACAGGGGGCGACGAGCAGTACTTC CASGLTGGDEQYF
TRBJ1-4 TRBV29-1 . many TGCAGCGTTGAAGGGGATGAAAAACTGTTTTTT CSVEGDEKLFF
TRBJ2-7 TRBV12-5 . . TGTGCTAGTGGCAACACACTACCTAGTGGGGTTCTCGAGCAGTACTTC CASGNTLPSGVLEQYF
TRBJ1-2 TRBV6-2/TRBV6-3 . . TGTGCCAGCGGTAGATCCTCCTATGGCTACACCTTC CASGRSSYGYTF
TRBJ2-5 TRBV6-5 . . TGTGCCAGCAGTCAGAACCCGGGCCTCCAAGAGACCCAGTACTTC CASSQNPGLQETQYF
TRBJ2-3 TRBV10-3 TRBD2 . TGTGCCATCTTTTCGGGGGGGGCAGATACGCAGTATTTT CAIFSGGADTQYF
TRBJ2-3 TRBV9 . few TGTGCCAGCAGCTCTCCACAGCGGGGCACAGATACGCAGTATTTT CASSSPQRGTDTQYF
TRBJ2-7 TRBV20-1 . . TGCAGTGCCCTGCCGAGGACAGATAATTCCTACGAGCAGTACTTC CSALPRTDNSYEQYF
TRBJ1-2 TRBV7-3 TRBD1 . TGTGCCAGCAGCATTACCTCAGGGGGCGATGGCTACACCTTC CASSITSGGDGYTF
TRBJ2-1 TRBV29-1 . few TGCAGCGTGACCCGGGACGGTTACAATGAGCAGTTCTTC CSVTRDGYNEQFF
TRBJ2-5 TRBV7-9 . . TGTGCCAGCAGCTTAGATTGGGTATCGCGGGAGACCCAGTACTTC CASSLDWVSRETQYF
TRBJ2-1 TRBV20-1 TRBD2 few TGCAGTGCAGAAGGGACTAGCGGAGGATACAATGAGCAGTTCTTC CSAEGTSGGYNEQFF
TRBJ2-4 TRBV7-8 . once TGTGCCAGCAGCATCCAGGGGTACATTCAGTACTTC CASSIQGYIQYF
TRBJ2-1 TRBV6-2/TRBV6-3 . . TGTGCCAGCAGTTACATCGACTGGGCCAATGAGCAGTTCTTC CASSYIDWANEQFF
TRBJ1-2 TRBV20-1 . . TGCAGTGCTTCCACCAAGGGGTCGGACACTAACTATGGCTACACCTTC CSASTKGSDTNYGYTF
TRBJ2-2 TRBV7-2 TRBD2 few TGTGCCAGCAGCTTGGCGGGGGGGCTTAACACCGGGGAGCTGTTTTTT CASSLAGGLNTGELFF
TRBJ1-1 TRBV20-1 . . TGCAGTGCTAGAGATCTTAGGGGTGGGGACACTGAAGCTTTCTTT CSARDLRGGDTEAFF
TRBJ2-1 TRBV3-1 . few TGTGCCAGCAGCCAAGATGGGGCGGCTTTGACCTCCTACAATGAGCAGTTCTTC CASSQDGAALTSYNEQFF
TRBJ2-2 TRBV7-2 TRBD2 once TGTGCCAGCAGCTTGTGGACAGCGGGAGTCACCGGGGAGCTGTTTTTT CASSLWTAGVTGELFF
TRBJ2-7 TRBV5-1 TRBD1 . TGCGCCAGCTGGGACAGCTACGAGCAGTACTTC CASWDSYEQYF
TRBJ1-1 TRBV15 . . TGTGCCACCAGCAGAGATCTGGGGACAACATCTTTCTTT CATSRDLGTTSFF
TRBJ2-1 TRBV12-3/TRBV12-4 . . TGTACCAGCAGTTTCTGGGGGCTAGTGAATAATGAGCAGTTCTTC CTSSFWGLVNNEQFF
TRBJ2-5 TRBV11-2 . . TGTGCCAGCAGCCCCCTAGGCGGAGAGCTGCGGAAGACCCAGTACTTC CASSPLGGELRKTQYF
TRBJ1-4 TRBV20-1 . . TGCAGTGCTAGAGACAATTGGGGGCTCTCGGGCGAAAAACTGTTTTTT CSARDNWGLSGEKLFF
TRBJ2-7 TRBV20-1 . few TGCAGTGCCATCTCTACTAACGAGCAGTACTTC CSAISTNEQYF
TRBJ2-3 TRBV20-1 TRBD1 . TGCAGTGCTGCACGCTCCGGACAGGGGAGATCAGATACGCAGTATTTT CSAARSGQGRSDTQYF
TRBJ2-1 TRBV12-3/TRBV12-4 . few TGTGCCAGCAGTTTCTGGACTCCGGAGCAGTTCTTC CASSFWTPEQFF
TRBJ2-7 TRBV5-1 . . TGCGCCAGCAGCCTGCCGGACGGGAACTACGAGCAGTACTTC CASSLPDGNYEQYF
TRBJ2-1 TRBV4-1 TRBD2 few TGCGCCAGCAGCCAAGAGACTAGCGTGGCCTACAATGAGCAGTTCTTC CASSQETSVAYNEQFF
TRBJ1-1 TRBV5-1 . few TGCGCCAGCAGCTATACCGGGGCTGGGGCCAGTACTGAAGCTTTCTTT CASSYTGAGASTEAFF
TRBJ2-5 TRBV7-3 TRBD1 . TGTGCCAGCAGCTTCGGCAGGGGGCGCGGGGAGACCCAGTACTTC CASSFGRGRGETQYF
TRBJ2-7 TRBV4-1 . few TGCGCCAGCAGCCAAGATACGGCAGCTTGGGGCGAGCAGTACTTC CASSQDTAAWGEQYF
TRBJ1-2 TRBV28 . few TGTGCCAGCAGTTTGGGTGCCCCTTATGGCTACACCTTC CASSLGAPYGYTF
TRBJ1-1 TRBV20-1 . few TGCAGTGCTAGAGACCAACGGGGCCCCCTACGGGCTTTCTTT CSARDQRGPLRAFF
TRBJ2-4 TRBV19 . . TGTTTTGGGGGGGCTCTTCCGGACAAAAACATTCAGTACTTC CFGGALPDKNIQYF
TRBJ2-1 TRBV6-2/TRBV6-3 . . TGTGCCAGCAGTTACTCGCCCGGGGCAAGCCCCTACAATGAGCAGTTCTTC CASSYSPGASPYNEQFF
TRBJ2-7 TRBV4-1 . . TGCGCCAGCAGCCAAGACCTAGGATTGGCGGGCGAGCAGTACTTC CASSQDLGLAGEQYF
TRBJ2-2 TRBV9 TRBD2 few TGTGCCAGCAGCGTAGAGGCGGGAGCCCCCGGGGAGCTGTTTTTT CASSVEAGAPGELFF
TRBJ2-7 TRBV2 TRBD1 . TGTGCCAGCATATGGGACAGTTCCTACGAGCAGTACTTC CASIWDSSYEQYF
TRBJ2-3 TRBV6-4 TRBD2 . TGTGCCAGCAGTGACCATGGCGGGAGCGCAGATACGCAGTATTTT CASSDHGGSADTQYF
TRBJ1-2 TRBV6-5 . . TGTGCCAGCAGCCTTTCTTGGGGGGTCGACGGCTACACCTTC CASSLSWGVDGYTF
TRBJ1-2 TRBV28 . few TGTGCCAGCGGCCGGGGCTATGGCTACACCTTC CASGRGYGYTF
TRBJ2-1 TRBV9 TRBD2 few TGTGCCAGCAGCGTAGACCTCCTAGCGGGAGCGTATGAGCAGTTCTTC CASSVDLLAGAYEQFF